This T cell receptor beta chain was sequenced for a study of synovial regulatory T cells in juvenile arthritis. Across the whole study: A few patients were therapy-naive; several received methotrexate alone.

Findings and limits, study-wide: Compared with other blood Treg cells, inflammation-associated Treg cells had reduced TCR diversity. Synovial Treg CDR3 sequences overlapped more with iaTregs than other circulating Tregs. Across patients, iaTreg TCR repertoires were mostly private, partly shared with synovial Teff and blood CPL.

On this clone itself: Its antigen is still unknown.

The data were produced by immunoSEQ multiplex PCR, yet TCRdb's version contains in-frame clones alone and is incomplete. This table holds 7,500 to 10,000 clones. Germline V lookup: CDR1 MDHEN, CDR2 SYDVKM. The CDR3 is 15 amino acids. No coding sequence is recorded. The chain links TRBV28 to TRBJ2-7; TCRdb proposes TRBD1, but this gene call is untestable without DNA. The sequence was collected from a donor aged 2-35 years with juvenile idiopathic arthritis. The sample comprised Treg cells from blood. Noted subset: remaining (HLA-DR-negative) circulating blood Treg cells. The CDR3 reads CASSSRVGGKHEQYF. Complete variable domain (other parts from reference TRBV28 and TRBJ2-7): DVKVTQSSRYLVKRTGEKVFLECVQDMDHENMFWYRQDPGLGLRLIYFSYDVKMKEKGDIPEGYSVSREKKERFSLILESASTNQTSMYLCASSSRVGGKHEQYFGPGTRLTVT.